This T cell receptor (beta chain) came from a study of PD-L1 blockade in urothelial cancer. At the level of the study: Blood samples contained a median 141,255 T cells.

V was trimmed by 1 base and J by 10 bases, leaving 11 bases between them. Germline V gene data show CDR1 as LNHDA and CDR2 as SQIVND (reference sequence). This CDR3 is 13 amino acids long. The method was immunoSEQ multiplex PCR; TCRdb's version includes in-frame clones alone and lacks a portion of them. The sample lists some 22,000 clones; about 90% were seen once. Time point given: peripheral blood 6 weeks after treatment start. The gene calls are TRBV19 and TRBJ2-1, with a weak D call TRBD1 (6 bases). The sample consisted of PBMCs, taken around atezolizumab (anti-PD-L1) treatment. This sequence was found in a woman aged 60 to 75 with urothelial cancer. CDR3: CASSIGGGAEQFF. CDR3 nucleotides: TGTGCCAGTAGTATAGGTGGGGGCGCGGAGCAGTTCTTC.